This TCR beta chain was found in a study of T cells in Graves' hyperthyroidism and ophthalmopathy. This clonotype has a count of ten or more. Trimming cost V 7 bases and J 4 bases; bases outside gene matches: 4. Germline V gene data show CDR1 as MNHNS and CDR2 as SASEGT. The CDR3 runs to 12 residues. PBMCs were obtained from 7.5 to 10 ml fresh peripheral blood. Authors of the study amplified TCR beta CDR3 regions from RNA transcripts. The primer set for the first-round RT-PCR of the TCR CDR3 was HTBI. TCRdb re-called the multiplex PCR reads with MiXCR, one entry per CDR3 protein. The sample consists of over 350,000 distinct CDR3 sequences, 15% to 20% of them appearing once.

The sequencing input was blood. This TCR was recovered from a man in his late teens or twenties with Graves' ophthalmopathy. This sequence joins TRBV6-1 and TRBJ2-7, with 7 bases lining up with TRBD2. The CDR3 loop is CASNQRGYEQYF. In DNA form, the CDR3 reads TGTGCCAGCAATCAGCGGGGTTACGAGCAGTACTTC.